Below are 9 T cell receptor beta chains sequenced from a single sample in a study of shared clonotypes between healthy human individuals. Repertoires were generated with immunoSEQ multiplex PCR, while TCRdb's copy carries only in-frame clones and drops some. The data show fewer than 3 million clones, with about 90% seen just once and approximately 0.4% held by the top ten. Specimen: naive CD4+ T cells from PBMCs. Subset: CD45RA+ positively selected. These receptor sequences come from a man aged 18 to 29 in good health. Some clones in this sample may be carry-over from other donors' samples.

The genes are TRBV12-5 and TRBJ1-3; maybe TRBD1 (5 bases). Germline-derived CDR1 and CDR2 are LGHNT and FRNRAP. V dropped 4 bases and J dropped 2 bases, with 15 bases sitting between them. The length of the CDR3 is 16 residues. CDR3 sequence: CASGSSLGGAGNTIYF. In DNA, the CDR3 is TGTGCTAGTGGTTCCTCCCTCGGGGGTGCTGGAAACACCATATATTTT.

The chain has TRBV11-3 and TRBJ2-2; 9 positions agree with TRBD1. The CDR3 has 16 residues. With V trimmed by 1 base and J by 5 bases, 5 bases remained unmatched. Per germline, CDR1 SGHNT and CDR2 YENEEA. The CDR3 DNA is TGTGCCAGCAGCTTAGGACAGGGGGTTCGAACCGGGGAGCTGTTTTTT. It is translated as CASSLGQGVRTGELFF.

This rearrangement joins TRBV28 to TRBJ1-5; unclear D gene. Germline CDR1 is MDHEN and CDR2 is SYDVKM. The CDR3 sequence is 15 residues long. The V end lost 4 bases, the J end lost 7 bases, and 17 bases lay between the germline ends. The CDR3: CASSSTGGLRQPQHF. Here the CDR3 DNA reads TGTGCCAGCAGTTCTACCGGCGGGTTAAGACAGCCCCAGCATTTT.

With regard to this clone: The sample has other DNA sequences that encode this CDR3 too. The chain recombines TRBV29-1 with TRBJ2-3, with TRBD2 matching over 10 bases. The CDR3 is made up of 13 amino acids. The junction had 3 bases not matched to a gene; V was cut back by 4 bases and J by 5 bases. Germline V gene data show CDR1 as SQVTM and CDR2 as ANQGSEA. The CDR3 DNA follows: TGCAGCGTTGGGGGACTAGCGATAGATACGCAGTATTTT. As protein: CSVGGLAIDTQYF.

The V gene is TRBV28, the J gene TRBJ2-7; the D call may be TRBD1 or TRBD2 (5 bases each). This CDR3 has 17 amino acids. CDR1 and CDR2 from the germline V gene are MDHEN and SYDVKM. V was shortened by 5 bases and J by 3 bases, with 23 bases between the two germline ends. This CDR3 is CASSTPGTATWSYEQYF. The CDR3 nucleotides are TGTGCCAGCAGTACACCCGGGACCGCAACTTGGAGCTACGAGCAGTACTTC.

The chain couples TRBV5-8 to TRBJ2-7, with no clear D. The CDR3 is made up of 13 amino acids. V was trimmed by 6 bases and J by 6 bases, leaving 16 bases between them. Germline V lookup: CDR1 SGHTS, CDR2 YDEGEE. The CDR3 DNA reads TGTGCCAGCAACGATCGGACCACACCCGAGCAGTACTTC. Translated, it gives CASNDRTTPEQYF. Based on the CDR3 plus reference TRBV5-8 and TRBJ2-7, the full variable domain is EAGVTQSPTHLIKTRGQQATLRCSPISGHTSVYWYQQALGLGLQFLLWYDEGEERNRGNFPPRFSGRQFPNYSSELNVNALELEDSALYLCASNDRTTPEQYFGPGTRLTVT.

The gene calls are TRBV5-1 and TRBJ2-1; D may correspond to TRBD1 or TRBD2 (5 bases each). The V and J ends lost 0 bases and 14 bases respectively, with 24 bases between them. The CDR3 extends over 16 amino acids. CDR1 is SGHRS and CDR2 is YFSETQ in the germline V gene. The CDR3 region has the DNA TGCGCCAGCAGCTTGGCCGTTGGGGCGGAGCGGTCGGGGAAGTTCTTC. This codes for CASSLAVGAERSGKFF.

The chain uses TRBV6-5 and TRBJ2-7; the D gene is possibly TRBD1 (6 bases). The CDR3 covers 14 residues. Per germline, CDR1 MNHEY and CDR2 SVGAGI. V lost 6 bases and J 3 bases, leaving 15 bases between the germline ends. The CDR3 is CASRFQGHSYEQYF. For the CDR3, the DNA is TGTGCCAGCAGATTCCAGGGACACAGCTACGAGCAGTACTTC.

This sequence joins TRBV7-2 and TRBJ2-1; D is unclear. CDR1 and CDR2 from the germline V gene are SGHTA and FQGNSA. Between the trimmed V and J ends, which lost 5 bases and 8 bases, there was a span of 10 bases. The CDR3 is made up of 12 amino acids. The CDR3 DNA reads TGTGCCAGCAGCGTTATCAGCTATGAGCAGTTCTTC. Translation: CASSVISYEQFF.